A single sample is the source of the 16 T cell receptor beta chains below, sequenced in a study of blood T cell repertoires in COVID-19. Measured with immunoSEQ multiplex PCR; TCRdb has only the in-frame clones, and not every one. This table holds 300,000 to 450,000 clones, about 85% found once. Sequenced material: peripheral blood. The source of these receptors is a woman aged 18-29 years with acute or convalescent COVID-19.

The rearrangement links TRBV9 to TRBJ2-2; 11 bases align to TRBD2. The CDR3 runs 16 residues. After removal of 0 bases from V and 7 bases from J, the junction contained 5 bases not matched to a gene. Germline loops: CDR1 SGDLS, CDR2 YYNGEE. The CDR3 sequence: CASSVGLAGTDGELFF. CDR3 nucleotide sequence: TGTGCCAGCAGCGTAGGACTAGCGGGGACCGACGGGGAGCTGTTTTTT.

This chain joins TRBV19 and TRBJ2-7; 7 bases align to TRBD1. The V gene's germline CDR1 is LNHDA and CDR2 SQIVND (reference sequence). The CDR3 consists of 13 residues. V was pared by 4 bases and J by 6 bases, with 6 bases of the junction left unmatched. The CDR3 DNA follows: TGTGCCAGTAGTACTGACAGGGCGGTCGAGCAGTACTTC. It specifies CASSTDRAVEQYF.

The rearrangement links TRBV11-3 to TRBJ2-1, with 8 bases fitting TRBD2. Germline lookup yields CDR1 SGHNT and CDR2 YENEEA. This CDR3 region has 16 residues. V gave up 3 bases and J gave up 6 bases; unmatched junction bases: 10. The CDR3 nucleotides read TGTGCCAGCAGCTTCGGGGGAAGCGGGAGTAGCAATGAGCAGTTCTTC. Translated, it gives CASSFGGSGSSNEQFF.

This sequence joins TRBV9 and TRBJ2-7; possible D gene TRBD2, 6 bases. The V and J ends lost 0 bases and 3 bases respectively, with 13 bases between them. The CDR3 is made up of 15 amino acids. The germline CDR1 and CDR2 sequences are SGDLS and YYNGEE. CDR3 sequence reads: CASSVEGREGYEQYF. Here the CDR3 DNA reads TGTGCCAGCAGCGTAGAGGGGCGGGAAGGCTACGAGCAGTACTTC.

The CDR3 here is CSAANRGGNIQYF. The DNA for the CDR3 is TGCAGCGCCGCGAACAGGGGTGGAAACATTCAGTACTTC. This chain joins TRBV29-1 and TRBJ2-4; 7 bases map to TRBD1. This CDR3 contains 13 residues. Germline CDR1 reads SQVTM; CDR2 reads ANQGSEA. V lost 7 bases, J lost 6 bases, and 9 bases stayed unmatched.

The chain has TRBV29-1 and TRBJ2-7, with a tentative D call TRBD1 (6 bases). Germline V lookup: CDR1 SQVTM, CDR2 ANQGSEA. This CDR3 is 12 amino acids long. V lost 5 bases, J lost 2 bases, and 10 bases lay in between. For the CDR3, the DNA is TGCAGCGTTAACCGGGACACCTACGAGCAGTACTTC. Translating gives CSVNRDTYEQYF.

The V and J genes are TRBV9 and TRBJ2-5, with TRBD2 matching 7 bases. Per the germline V gene, CDR1 is SGDLS and CDR2 is YYNGEE. J was trimmed by 5 bases and V by 0 bases; bases with no gene match: 7. This CDR3 comprises 15 residues. The CDR3 sequence is CASSVATSVLETQYF. The DNA for the CDR3 is TGTGCCAGCAGCGTAGCAACTAGCGTTTTGGAGACCCAGTACTTC.

This clone was recorded only once. The chain has TRBV2 and TRBJ1-1; TRBD1 might be the D (5 bases). Germline values: CDR1 SNHLY, CDR2 FYNNEI. Trimming took off 6 bases at V and 0 bases at J, with 17 bases between the two ends. CDR3 size: 16 residues. In nucleotides, the CDR3 is TGTGCCAGCAGCCGGGGAGGCAGGGATATGAACACTGAAGCTTTCTTT. This encodes CASSRGGRDMNTEAFF.

The J gene is TRBJ1-4, the V gene TRBV10-3, with 7 bases that match TRBD1. With V trimmed by 10 bases and J by 8 bases, 16 bases remained unmatched. In germline, CDR1 is ENHRY, CDR2 SYGVKD. The CDR3 length is 15 residues. Written as DNA, the CDR3 is TGTGCCACCCGGAATAGGGGGCATTCGGAGGAAAAACTGTTTTTT. Protein sequence: CATRNRGHSEEKLFF.

This chain links TRBV21-1 with TRBJ2-3; the table gives TRBD1 as D, unverified against the DNA. TRBV21-1 is a listed pseudogene. This CDR3 is built from 14 residues. The CDR3 protein is CARTITGGTDTQYF. The CDR3 nucleotides read TGTGCCAGGACGATAACAGGCGGCACAGATACGCAGTATTTT.

The J gene is TRBJ1-1, the V gene TRBV28; D may be TRBD1 (6 bases). The CDR3 is 13 amino acids. Germline CDR1 and CDR2: MDHEN and SYDVKM. Deletions cut 9 bases from V and 4 bases from J, with 15 bases between. This CDR3 is CASPGARGTEAFF. As DNA, the CDR3 is TGTGCCAGTCCAGGGGCCAGGGGCACTGAAGCTTTCTTT.

The chain links TRBV30 to TRBJ1-5; D remains ambiguous. The V end lost 5 bases, the J end lost 1 base, and 12 bases lay between the germline ends. There are 14 residues in the CDR3. Germline lookup yields CDR1 GTSNPN and CDR2 SVGIG (reference sequence). The CDR3 coding sequence is TGTGCCTGGTCGGCGGAAGGCAGCAATCAGCCCCAGCATTTT. Amino acids: CAWSAEGSNQPQHF.

The V gene is TRBV23-1, the J gene TRBJ1-1, with D perhaps TRBD1 (5 bases). TRBV23-1 falls under the ORF class, with uncertain function. This CDR3 is 18 amino acids long. V lost 3 bases and J lost 0, with 20 bases in between. CDR3 DNA: TGCGCCAGCAGTCACCCACAGGCTATCCCCAACATGAACACTGAAGCTTTCTTT. This encodes CASSHPQAIPNMNTEAFF.

This clone was observed a single time. This chain connects TRBV7-7 to TRBJ2-2; D gene ambiguous. The CDR3 covers 13 residues. Germline CDR1 SSHAT, CDR2 FNYEAQ (reference sequence). Trimming shortened V by 5 bases and J by 3 bases, and 7 bases separated the two germline ends. The CDR3 loop is CASSRSDTGELFF. CDR3 nucleotide sequence: TGTGCCAGCAGCCGGAGTGACACCGGGGAGCTGTTTTTT.

The chain combines TRBV7-9 with TRBJ2-1, with a tentative D call TRBD2 (5 bases). V shed 7 bases and J shed 1 base, with 17 bases lying between them. The CDR3 is 16 amino acids. Germline V gene sequence: CDR1 SEHNR, CDR2 FQNEAQ (reference sequence). CDR3 region: CASILLEAVSYNEQFF. CDR3 nucleotides: TGTGCCAGCATCCTACTAGAGGCAGTTTCCTACAATGAGCAGTTCTTC.

The V and J genes are TRBV27 and TRBJ1-2; D may be TRBD1 (6 bases). The V end lost 5 bases, the J end lost 2 bases, and 18 bases lay between the germline ends. Germline lookup yields CDR1 MNHEY and CDR2 SMNVEV (reference sequence). This CDR3 region has 16 residues. The CDR3 DNA follows: TGTGCCAGCAGTAACAGGGCCAGACCCCCCAACTATGGCTACACCTTC. It is translated as CASSNRARPPNYGYTF.